This TCR beta chain derives from a study of OX40 agonist ivuxolimab in advanced cancers. Study details: All patients had ivuxolimab intravenously every 2 weeks at 0.01 to 10 mg/kg. The study enrolled dose-escalation patients with hepatocellular carcinoma, melanoma, renal cell or head and neck cancer. Three patients got partial responses; one had hepatocellular carcinoma and two had cutaneous melanoma.

The sample holds one count of this clone. The germline V gene has CDR1 MGHRA and CDR2 YSYEKL. Trimming took 4 bases from V and 0 from J, leaving 6 bases between them. This CDR3 is 14 amino acids long. Data came from immunoSEQ multiplex PCR; TCRdb stores just in-frame clones and leaves some out. The sample records tens of thousands of clones, 86% being singletons. This sample comprised CD4+ or CD8+ T cells sorted from blood, obtained in a trial of the OX40 agonist ivuxolimab. The V gene is TRBV4-1, the J gene TRBJ2-2; D is ambiguous. The sequence was collected from an adult with an advanced solid tumor such as melanoma, head and neck, liver or kidney cancer. CDR3 region: CASSPGTNTGELFF. CDR3 nucleotide sequence: TGCGCCAGCAGCCCCGGTACGAACACCGGGGAGCTGTTTTTT.